These T cell receptor beta chains were read from a single sample in a study of T cells in Graves' hyperthyroidism and ophthalmopathy. Using its own MiXCR run on the multiplex PCR reads, TCRdb lists one record per CDR3 protein. The table includes about 380,000 distinct CDR3 sequences, approximately 17% detected once. Sequencing used blood. The receptors were sampled from a man aged 18 to 30 with Graves' ophthalmopathy. The CDR3 runs from the conserved cysteine through the conserved F or W. The D gene is left open where the match is weak. Size tells how often a clone was seen (once, few, many) or the class of an expanded clone, and some rows leave it out.

CDR3	DNA	D	size	V	J
CASSQEASYEQYF	TGTGCCAGCAGCCAAGAGGCTTCCTACGAGCAGTACTTC	-	many	TRBV3-1	TRBJ2-7
CASSLKVWGPTLMNTEAFF	TGCGCCAGCAGCTTAAAAGTTTGGGGCCCGACCTTAATGAACACTGAAGCTTTCTTT	-	many	TRBV5-1	TRBJ1-1
CASSLGGYNSPLHF	TGTGCCAGCAGCTTGGGAGGATATAATTCACCCCTCCACTTT	-	many	TRBV7-3	TRBJ1-6
CSASGSATNEKLFF	TGCAGTGCTAGCGGGTCTGCAACTAATGAAAAACTGTTTTTT	-	few	TRBV20-1	TRBJ1-4
CAGSLSGGASYEQYF	TGTGCCGGCAGCCTGAGCGGGGGGGCTTCCTACGAGCAGTACTTC	TRBD2	-	TRBV7-2	TRBJ2-7
CASSVQEFYNSPLHF	TGTGCCAGCAGTGTTCAGGAGTTTTATAATTCACCCCTCCACTTT	-	-	TRBV6-2/TRBV6-3	TRBJ1-6
CASSESTGSYNSPLHF	TGTGCCAGCAGTGAATCTACAGGGTCCTATAATTCACCCCTCCACTTT	-	few	TRBV25-1	TRBJ1-6
CSAPTAATEAFF	TGCAGTGCCCCCACCGCGGCAACCGAAGCTTTCTTT	-	few	TRBV20-1	TRBJ1-1
CSYSSIVRGQPTLGIQYF	TGCAGCTACTCGTCGATTGTAAGAGGACAACCCACCCTAGGCATTCAGTACTTC	-	few	TRBV29-1	TRBJ2-4
CASSFRGREFF	TGTGCCAGCAGTTTTCGGGGACGGGAGTTCTTC	-	few	TRBV12-3/TRBV12-4	TRBJ2-1
CASSTRGGNYGYTF	TGTGCCAGCAGTACCAGGGGCGGGAACTATGGCTACACCTTC	-	-	TRBV12-3/TRBV12-4	TRBJ1-2
CASSYEAGRAEAFF	TGTGCCAGCAGTTACGAGGCCGGCAGGGCTGAAGCTTTCTTT	-	many	TRBV6-5	TRBJ1-1
CASTLTGGNNQPQHF	TGTGCCAGCACCTTGACGGGTGGAAACAATCAGCCCCAGCATTTT	-	many	TRBV2	TRBJ1-5
CASSYSFGSGTEQYF	TGTGCCAGCAGTTACTCATTTGGTTCCGGGACCGAGCAGTACTTC	-	many	TRBV6-5	TRBJ2-7
CTSSPLETGLGEQYF	TGTACCAGCTCACCACTAGAGACAGGGTTGGGCGAGCAGTACTTC	TRBD1	-	TRBV18	TRBJ2-7
CASSLGGGAPRRETQYF	TGTGCCAGCAGCTTAGGTGGGGGGGCCCCCAGGAGGGAGACCCAGTACTTC	-	many	TRBV7-2	TRBJ2-5
CASSEARVSTDTQYF	TGTGCCAGCAGTGAAGCGCGTGTAAGCACAGATACGCAGTATTTT	-	many	TRBV2	TRBJ2-3
CASSHLTGVDGYTF	TGTGCCAGCAGCCACCTTACAGGGGTGGATGGCTACACCTTC	TRBD1	few	TRBV7-9	TRBJ1-2
CASSLWGLGYGYTF	TGTGCCAGCAGTTTATGGGGGCTGGGCTATGGCTACACCTTC	-	many	TRBV28	TRBJ1-2
CASSLSRDRENTGELFF	TGTGCCAGCAGTCTATCCCGGGACAGGGAGAACACCGGGGAGCTGTTTTTT	TRBD1	many	TRBV6-1	TRBJ2-2
CATRGWDTDTQYF	TGTGCCACCAGAGGGTGGGACACAGATACGCAGTATTTT	-	-	TRBV24-1	TRBJ2-3
CASSIGQGDSYTF	TGTGCCAGCAGCATCGGACAGGGTGACAGCTACACCTTC	TRBD1	-	TRBV12-3/TRBV12-4	TRBJ1-2
CASSLSAGELFF	TGTGCCAGCAGTTTAAGCGCCGGGGAGCTGTTTTTT	-	few	TRBV12-3/TRBV12-4	TRBJ2-2
CSAHSGGNYGYTF	TGCAGTGCTCACTCAGGGGGTAACTATGGCTACACCTTC	TRBD1	few	TRBV20-1	TRBJ1-2
CAGSFDRTGELFF	TGTGCCGGCAGTTTCGACCGGACCGGGGAGCTGTTTTTT	-	-	TRBV12-3/TRBV12-4	TRBJ2-2
CASSPSGQADNEQFF	TGTGCCAGCTCACCGTCCGGACAGGCCGACAATGAGCAGTTCTTC	TRBD1	once	TRBV18	TRBJ2-1